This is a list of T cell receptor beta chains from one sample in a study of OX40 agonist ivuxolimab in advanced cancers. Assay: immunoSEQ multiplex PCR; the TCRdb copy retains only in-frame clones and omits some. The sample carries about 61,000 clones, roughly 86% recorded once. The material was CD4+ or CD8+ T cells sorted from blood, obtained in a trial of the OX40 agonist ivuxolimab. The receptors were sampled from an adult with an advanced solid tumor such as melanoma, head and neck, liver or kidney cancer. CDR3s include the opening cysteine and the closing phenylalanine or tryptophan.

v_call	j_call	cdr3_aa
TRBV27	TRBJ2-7	CASSPLGGAYEQYF
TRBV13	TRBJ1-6	CASSFGTAVTNPVNSPLHF
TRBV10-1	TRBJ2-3	CASSADLSNTDTQYF
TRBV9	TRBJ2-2	CASSPREGLGVSTGELFF
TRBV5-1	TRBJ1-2	CASSSSAGPGGYTF
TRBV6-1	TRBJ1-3	CASSEQGISGNTIYF
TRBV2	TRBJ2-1	CASSVRTGRNNEQFF
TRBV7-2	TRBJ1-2	CASSLGQGINYGYTF
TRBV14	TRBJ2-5	CASSQHQAETQYF
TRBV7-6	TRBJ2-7	CASSHTGTGDLEQYF
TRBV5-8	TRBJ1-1	CASSLVSMNTEAFF
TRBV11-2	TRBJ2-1	CASSLRTSMRSYNEQFF
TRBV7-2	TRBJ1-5	CASSLVRSGGGGQPQHF
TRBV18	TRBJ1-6	CASSTGQDSPLHF
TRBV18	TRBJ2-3	CASSPLGEADTQYF
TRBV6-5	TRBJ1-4	CASSYSPGGEKLFF
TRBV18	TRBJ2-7	CASSPATGGPYEQYF
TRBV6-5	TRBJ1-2	CASSYVTGGKDGYTF
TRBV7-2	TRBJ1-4	CASSLGLVLGNEKLFF
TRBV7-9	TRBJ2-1	CASSFIPTGTGYNEQFF
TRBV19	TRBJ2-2	CASSRTSGGTNTGELFF
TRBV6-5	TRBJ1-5	CASSLQGSVQPQHF
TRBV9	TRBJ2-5	CASSSNTGAVRETQYF
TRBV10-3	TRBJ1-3	CAILGGSRNTIYF
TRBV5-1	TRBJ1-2	CASSRDGFNYGYTF
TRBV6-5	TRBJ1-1	CASSSTGRSMNTEAFF
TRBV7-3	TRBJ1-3	CASSFRVSGNTIYF
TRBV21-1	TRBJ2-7	CASSWDRCSFNEQYF